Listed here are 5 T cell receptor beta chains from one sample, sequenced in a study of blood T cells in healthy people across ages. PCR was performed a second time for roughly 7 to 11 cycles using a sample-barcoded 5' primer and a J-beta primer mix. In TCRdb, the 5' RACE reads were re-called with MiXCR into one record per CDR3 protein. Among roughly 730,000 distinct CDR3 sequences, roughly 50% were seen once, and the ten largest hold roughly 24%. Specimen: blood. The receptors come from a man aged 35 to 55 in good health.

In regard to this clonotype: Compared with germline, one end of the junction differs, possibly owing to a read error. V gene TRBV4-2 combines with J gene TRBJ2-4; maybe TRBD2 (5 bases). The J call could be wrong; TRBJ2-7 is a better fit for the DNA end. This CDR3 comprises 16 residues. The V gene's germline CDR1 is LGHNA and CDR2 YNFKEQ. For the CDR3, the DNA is TGTGCCAGCAGCCAAGACCCGGGGTGGAGGTCCTGCGAGCAGTACTTC. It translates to CASSQDPGWRSCEQYF.

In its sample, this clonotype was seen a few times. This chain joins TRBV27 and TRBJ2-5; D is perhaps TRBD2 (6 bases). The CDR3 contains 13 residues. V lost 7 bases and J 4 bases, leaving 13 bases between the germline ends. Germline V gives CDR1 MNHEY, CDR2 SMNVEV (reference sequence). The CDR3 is CASKNGGGETQYF. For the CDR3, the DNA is TGTGCCAGCAAAAACGGGGGAGGAGAGACCCAGTACTTC.

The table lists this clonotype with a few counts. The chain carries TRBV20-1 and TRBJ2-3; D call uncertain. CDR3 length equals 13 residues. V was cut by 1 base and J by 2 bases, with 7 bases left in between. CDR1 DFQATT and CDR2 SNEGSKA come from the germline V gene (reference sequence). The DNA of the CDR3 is TGCAGTGCTAGAGCGCGAGCCACAGATACGCAGTATTTT. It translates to CSARARATDTQYF.

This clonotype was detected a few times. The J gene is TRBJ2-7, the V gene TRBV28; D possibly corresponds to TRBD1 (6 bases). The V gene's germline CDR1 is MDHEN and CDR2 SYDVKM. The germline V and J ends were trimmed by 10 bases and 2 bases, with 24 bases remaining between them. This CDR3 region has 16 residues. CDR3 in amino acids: CATHDRYSRGAYEQYF. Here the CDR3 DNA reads TGTGCCACCCACGACCGATACTCCAGGGGAGCCTACGAGCAGTACTTC.

CDR3 DNA: TGTGCCAGCAGAGTCGGTCTCGTGGGCGGGGGAGAGACCCAGTACTTC. It is translated as CASRVGLVGGGETQYF. This chain joins TRBV11-2 and TRBJ2-5, with 7 bases fitting TRBD2. Trimming cost V 6 bases and J 4 bases; bases outside gene matches: 14. CDR3 length: 16 residues. The germline V gene encodes CDR1 SGHAT and CDR2 FQNNGV.